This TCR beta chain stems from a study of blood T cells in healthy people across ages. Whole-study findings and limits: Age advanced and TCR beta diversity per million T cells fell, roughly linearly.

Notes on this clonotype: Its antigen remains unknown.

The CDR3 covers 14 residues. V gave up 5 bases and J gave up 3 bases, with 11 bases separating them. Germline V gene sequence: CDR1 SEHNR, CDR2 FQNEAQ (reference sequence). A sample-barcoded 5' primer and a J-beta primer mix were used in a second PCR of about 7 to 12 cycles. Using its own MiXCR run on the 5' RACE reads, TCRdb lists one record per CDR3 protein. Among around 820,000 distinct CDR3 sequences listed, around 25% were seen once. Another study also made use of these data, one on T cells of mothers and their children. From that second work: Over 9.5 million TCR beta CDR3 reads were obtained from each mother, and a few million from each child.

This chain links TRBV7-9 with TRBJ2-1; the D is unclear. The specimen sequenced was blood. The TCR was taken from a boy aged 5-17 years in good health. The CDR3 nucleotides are TGTGCCAGCAGCCCCCCGGGTCACTACAATGAGCAGTTCTTC. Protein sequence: CASSPPGHYNEQFF.